The 30 T cell receptor beta chains in this list originate from one sample, sequenced in a study of OX40 agonist ivuxolimab in advanced cancers. Sequenced by immunoSEQ multiplex PCR; TCRdb stores in-frame clones only, minus some. The table records tens of thousands of clones, approximately 85% of them present only once. The sequencing here drew on CD4+ or CD8+ T cells sorted from blood, taken in a trial of the OX40 agonist ivuxolimab. The receptors stem from an adult with an advanced solid tumor such as melanoma, head and neck, liver or kidney cancer.

The chain carries TRBV7-9 and TRBJ1-1; no firm D call. In germline, CDR1 is SEHNR, CDR2 FQNEAQ (reference sequence). The CDR3 has 16 amino acids. Trimming removed 5 bases from V and 5 bases from J, with 21 bases in between. The CDR3 protein is CASSQRVGIGVTEAFF. The CDR3 bases are TGTGCCAGCAGCCAGAGGGTAGGAATTGGGGTGACTGAAGCTTTCTTT. The variable domain in full, completed from reference TRBV7-9 and TRBJ1-1, reads DTGVSQNPRHKITKRGQNVTFRCDPISEHNRLYWYRQTLGQGPEFLTYFQNEAQLEKSRLLSDRFSAERPKGSFSTLEIQRTEQGDSAMYLCASSQRVGIGVTEAFFGQGTRLTVV.

This clone was counted only a few times. The V gene is TRBV6-6, the J gene TRBJ1-5; the D is unclear. With 7 bases removed from V and 2 bases from J, the gap between germline ends came to 18 bases. CDR1 and CDR2 (germline): MNHNY, SVGAGI (reference sequence). CDR3 length equals 16 residues. For the CDR3, the DNA is TGTGCCAGCACTCTTCACGGGGTTCTTCGCAATCAGCCCCAGCATTTT. It encodes CASTLHGVLRNQPQHF.

This clone has just one count. J is TRBJ2-7 and V is TRBV19; TRBD1 agrees at 10 bases. The CDR3 spans 13 residues. From germline, CDR1 is LNHDA and CDR2 SQIVND (reference sequence). Unmatched junction bases numbered 10, after V lost 10 bases and J lost 7 bases. DNA for the CDR3: TGTGCCATCGGAACCGGGACAGGGGTTGAGCAGTACTTC. Its translation: CAIGTGTGVEQYF.

The V call is TRBV11-2, the J call TRBJ1-2, with unresolved D. The CDR3 runs 14 residues. Germline assignment: CDR1 SGHAT and CDR2 FQNNGV. V was clipped by 0 bases and J by 7 bases, with 12 bases between them. The DNA of the CDR3 is TGTGCCAGCAGCTTAGATCCTGTGGCCTCTGGCTACACCTTC. Translation: CASSLDPVASGYTF.

The V call is TRBV29-1, the J call TRBJ1-4; 7 nucleotides align to TRBD1. With 4 bases clipped from V and 0 bases from J, the junction kept 8 bases outside the gene matches. Germline CDR1 SQVTM, CDR2 ANQGSEA. The CDR3 spans 16 residues. The CDR3 DNA reads TGCAGCGTTGCCCCCCAGGGGGTGGCAACTAATGAAAAACTGTTTTTT. This gives the protein CSVAPQGVATNEKLFF.

The chain is built from TRBV7-6 and TRBJ2-7; TRBD2 matches at 11 bases. With V trimmed by 4 bases and J by 4 bases, 9 bases remained unmatched. Germline V gene lookup returns CDR1 SGHVS and CDR2 FNYEAQ. This CDR3 has 16 amino acids. The CDR3 DNA reads TGTGCCAGCAGCTCAACCCTCGGGACTAGCGGTTACGAGCAGTACTTC. This codes for CASSSTLGTSGYEQYF.

CDR3 loop: CASSVGTADYTEAFF. The CDR3 DNA sequence: TGTGCCAGCAGCGTAGGGACAGCGGATTACACTGAAGCTTTCTTT. The chain has TRBV9 and TRBJ1-1, with D possibly matching TRBD1 (6 bases). The germline CDR1 and CDR2 sequences are SGDLS and YYNGEE. Trimming pared 0 bases from V and 3 bases from J, leaving 12 bases between. The CDR3 contains 15 residues. Using reference TRBV9 and TRBJ1-1 for the parts outside the CDR3, the full variable domain is DSGVTQTPKHLITATGQRVTLRCSPRSGDLSVYWYQQSLDQGLQFLIQYYNGEERAKGNILERFSAQQFPDLHSELNLSSLELGDSALYFCASSVGTADYTEAFFGQGTRLTVV.

This chain uses TRBV5-4 with TRBJ1-1; D is unclear. CDR1 SGHNT and CDR2 YYREEE come from the germline V gene (reference sequence). V lost 3 bases to trimming and J lost 7 bases, with 10 bases between them. The CDR3 has 12 residues. The DNA for the CDR3 is TGTGCCAGCAGCTGGGAAGGAGTTGAAGCTTTCTTT. Translation: CASSWEGVEAFF.

In this sample, this clone turned up a few times. The chain is built from TRBV4-3 and TRBJ1-2; the D gene is possibly TRBD1 (6 bases). Germline V gene sequence: CDR1 LGHNA, CDR2 YSLEER. V lost 0 bases, J lost 4 bases, and 12 bases lay in between. This CDR3 region has 15 residues. CDR3 DNA sequence: TGCGCCAGCAGCCAAGATCAGGGGAGGGGCTATGGCTACACCTTC. This translates into CASSQDQGRGYGYTF.

V and J are TRBV19 and TRBJ2-1; D may be TRBD1 (6 bases). The CDR3 is 18 residues long. Trimming removed 5 bases at V and 7 bases at J, with 27 bases between. Germline values: CDR1 LNHDA, CDR2 SQIVND (reference sequence). The CDR3 DNA reads TGTGCCAGTAGTGATACAAGCCCCGGGTGGGGGCTGGGGAATGAGCAGTTCTTC. This translates into CASSDTSPGWGLGNEQFF. Full variable domain (rest looked up from reference TRBV19 and TRBJ2-1): DGGITQSPKYLFRKEGQNVTLSCEQNLNHDAMYWYRQDPGQGLRLIYYSQIVNDFQKGDIAEGYSVSREKKESFPLTVTSAQKNPTAFYLCASSDTSPGWGLGNEQFFGPGTRLTVL.

The V gene is TRBV19, the J gene TRBJ2-1, with D perhaps assigned TRBD1 or TRBD2 (5 bases each). CDR1 is LNHDA, CDR2 SQIVND, per germline (reference sequence). V was shortened by 7 bases and J by 0 bases, with 7 bases between the two germline ends. CDR3 length equals 13 residues. The CDR3 region has the DNA TGTGCCAGTATGAGGGGCTCCTACAATGAGCAGTTCTTC. Translation: CASMRGSYNEQFF.

The chain employs TRBV30 and TRBJ1-1, with D possibly being TRBD1 (5 bases). Germline V gene lookup returns CDR1 GTSNPN and CDR2 SVGIG (reference sequence). The V end was cut by 1 base, the J end by 6 bases, with 15 bases between. This CDR3 is built from 14 residues. The CDR3 loop is CAWSDRDAGAEAFF. CDR3 sequence (DNA): TGTGCCTGGAGTGACCGGGACGCTGGGGCTGAAGCTTTCTTT.

The V gene is TRBV27, the J gene TRBJ2-1, with a weak D call TRBD2 (7 bases). CDR3 size: 16 residues. Trimming took off 6 bases at V and 2 bases at J, with 17 bases between the two ends. Germline V gene lookup returns CDR1 MNHEY and CDR2 SMNVEV (reference sequence). CDR3 protein: CASRLTGGPAYNEQFF. The CDR3 bases are TGTGCCAGCAGGCTAACCGGGGGGCCCGCCTACAATGAGCAGTTCTTC.

The J gene is TRBJ2-3, the V gene TRBV27, with 10 bases aligning to TRBD2. V dropped 4 bases and J dropped 2; count of bases not matched to a gene: 6. The CDR3 loop spans 16 amino acids. Looked up from germline, CDR1 is MNHEY and CDR2 is SMNVEV (reference sequence). The CDR3 sequence is CASSWGSGGATDTQYF. Written as DNA, the CDR3 is TGTGCCAGCAGTTGGGGGAGCGGGGGGGCCACAGATACGCAGTATTTT.

The genes are TRBV23-1 and TRBJ2-5; 8 positions match TRBD1. TRBV23-1 counts as an open reading frame of uncertain function. V dropped 7 bases and J dropped 7; count of bases not matched to a gene: 14. This CDR3 is 15 amino acids long. The CDR3 reads CASTRIPGQAGTQYF. CDR3 DNA: TGCGCCAGCACCCGAATCCCGGGACAGGCCGGGACCCAGTACTTC.

V and J are TRBV30 and TRBJ2-7; a weak D match, TRBD2 (6 bases). The CDR3 has 13 amino acids. Trimming left V 5 bases short and J 0 bases short, with 11 bases between. CDR1 GTSNPN and CDR2 SVGIG come from the germline V gene (reference sequence). The CDR3 protein is CAWAGSSSYEQYF. The CDR3 coding sequence is TGTGCCTGGGCGGGGAGCAGCTCCTACGAGCAGTACTTC.

V and J are TRBV4-2 and TRBJ2-7; tentative D call: TRBD1 (5 bases). CDR1 and CDR2 (germline): LGHNA, YNFKEQ. The V end was cut by 0 bases, the J end by 0 bases, with 9 bases between. The CDR3 loop spans 15 amino acids. The CDR3 DNA reads as TGTGCCAGCAGCCAAGAATTACAGGTCTCCTACGAGCAGTACTTC. Translation: CASSQELQVSYEQYF.

The chain employs TRBV4-1 and TRBJ2-5; TRBD2 matches at 11 bases. Germline CDR1 MGHRA, CDR2 YSYEKL. Germline trimming cut 4 bases from V and 5 bases from J; bases unmatched to any gene: 18. The CDR3 contains 19 residues. The CDR3 sequence is CASSPGTSGGRYPQETQYF. CDR3 DNA sequence: TGCGCCAGCAGCCCAGGAACTAGCGGGGGCCGTTACCCCCAGGAGACCCAGTACTTC.

This clone was picked up one time. The chain joins TRBV7-9 to TRBJ1-4, with D uncertain. The V gene lost 2 bases and the J gene lost 6 bases, with 7 bases spanning the gap. Germline CDR1 reads SEHNR; CDR2 reads FQNEAQ (reference sequence). CDR3 length equals 13 residues. CDR3: CASSLSLDEKLFF. CDR3 nucleotides: TGTGCCAGCAGCTTAAGTCTAGATGAAAAACTGTTTTTT.

This chain links TRBV7-6 with TRBJ2-3, with 7 bases lining up with TRBD1. In germline, CDR1 is SGHVS, CDR2 FNYEAQ. V gave up 2 bases and J gave up 2 bases; unmatched junction bases: 13. This CDR3 has 18 residues. CDR3 in DNA: TGTGCCAGCAGCTTATCGACAGGGAGCCGGCTCTCCACAGATACGCAGTATTTT. Amino acids: CASSLSTGSRLSTDTQYF.

The chain is built from TRBV5-5 and TRBJ2-7, with TRBD1 identical over 8 bases. The CDR3 spans 16 residues. After removal of 1 base from V and 0 bases from J, the junction contained 6 bases not matched to a gene. Germline CDR1 reads SGHKS; CDR2 reads YYEKEE (reference sequence). The CDR3 bases are TGTGCCAGCAGCTTGTGGGTGGGACAGGTCTCCTACGAGCAGTACTTC. This gives the protein CASSLWVGQVSYEQYF.

The chain links TRBV7-2 to TRBJ1-5; tentatively, D is TRBD1 (6 bases). This CDR3 has 15 amino acids. V lost 4 bases and J lost 7, with 17 bases in between. CDR1 is SGHTA and CDR2 is FQGNSA in the germline V gene. CDR3 region: CASSSVRGAGQPQHF. The CDR3 region has the DNA TGTGCCAGCAGCTCAGTCAGGGGTGCCGGGCAGCCCCAGCATTTT.

The rearrangement uses TRBV27 and TRBJ2-5, with TRBD1 as a possible D gene (6 bases). The CDR3 is 15 residues long. V lost 1 base to trimming and J lost 0 bases, with 9 bases between them. Germline V gene data show CDR1 as MNHEY and CDR2 as SMNVEV (reference sequence). The chain's CDR3 is CASSLWAGDQETQYF. CDR3 nucleotides: TGTGCCAGCAGTTTATGGGCAGGGGACCAAGAGACCCAGTACTTC.

The chain has TRBV27 and TRBJ2-2; D ambiguous. The germline CDR1 and CDR2 sequences are MNHEY and SMNVEV (reference sequence). This CDR3 contains 15 residues. Trimming removed 6 bases from V and 0 bases from J, with 11 bases in between. The CDR3 DNA reads TGTGCCAGCAGCCTGCGGCTAGCGAACACCGGGGAGCTGTTTTTT. This sequence encodes CASSLRLANTGELFF.

Here the CDR3 DNA reads TGTGCCAGCAGTGAAGCGCTGGGACAGGGGGCCTTAGATACGCAGTATTTT. It is translated as CASSEALGQGALDTQYF. This chain links TRBV6-1 with TRBJ2-3; 12 bases agree with TRBD1. The trim removed 0 bases at V and 5 bases at J, leaving 6 bases unmatched. Germline values: CDR1 MNHNS, CDR2 SASEGT. There are 17 residues in the CDR3.

The chain combines TRBV6-1 with TRBJ1-1, with D possibly TRBD1 on 5 matching bases. Trimming removed 7 bases from V and 5 bases from J, with 14 bases in between. This CDR3 is built from 13 residues. Germline V gives CDR1 MNHNS, CDR2 SASEGT. CDR3 protein: CASTLRGGTEAFF. CDR3 DNA: TGTGCCAGCACCCTTCGTGGGGGAACTGAAGCTTTCTTT.

The CDR3 bases are TGTGCCAGCAGTTTATGGGCCGGGAACACTGAAGCTTTCTTT. The encoded protein is CASSLWAGNTEAFF. V is TRBV28 and J is TRBJ1-1, with unresolved D. V was trimmed by 0 bases and J by 1 base, leaving 6 bases between them. Germline CDR1 is MDHEN and CDR2 is SYDVKM. The CDR3 consists of 14 residues.

The J gene is TRBJ2-7, the V gene TRBV27; 7 positions agree with TRBD1. V dropped 6 bases and J dropped 2; count of bases not matched to a gene: 4. CDR3 length: 13 residues. Germline V lookup: CDR1 MNHEY, CDR2 SMNVEV (reference sequence). The CDR3 reads CASSRQGPYEQYF. The DNA of the CDR3 is TGTGCCAGCAGCCGACAGGGCCCCTACGAGCAGTACTTC.

The rearrangement links TRBV28 to TRBJ1-2; 7 bases match TRBD1. The germline V gene has CDR1 MDHEN and CDR2 SYDVKM. Losses at the gene ends were 5 bases for V and 2 bases for J; bases not matched to a gene: 8. The CDR3 runs to 15 residues. CDR3 region: CASSPTGSGNYGYTF. CDR3 nucleotides: TGTGCCAGCAGTCCGACAGGGAGTGGCAACTATGGCTACACCTTC.

The chain employs TRBV27 and TRBJ2-1; D is possibly TRBD1 (6 bases). CDR3 length: 16 amino acids. The germline V gene encodes CDR1 MNHEY and CDR2 SMNVEV (reference sequence). V gave up 8 bases and J gave up 2 bases, with 19 bases separating them. The CDR3 reads CASLRARTEPYNEQFF. The CDR3 DNA follows: TGTGCCAGCCTTCGGGCCCGGACAGAGCCCTACAATGAGCAGTTCTTC.